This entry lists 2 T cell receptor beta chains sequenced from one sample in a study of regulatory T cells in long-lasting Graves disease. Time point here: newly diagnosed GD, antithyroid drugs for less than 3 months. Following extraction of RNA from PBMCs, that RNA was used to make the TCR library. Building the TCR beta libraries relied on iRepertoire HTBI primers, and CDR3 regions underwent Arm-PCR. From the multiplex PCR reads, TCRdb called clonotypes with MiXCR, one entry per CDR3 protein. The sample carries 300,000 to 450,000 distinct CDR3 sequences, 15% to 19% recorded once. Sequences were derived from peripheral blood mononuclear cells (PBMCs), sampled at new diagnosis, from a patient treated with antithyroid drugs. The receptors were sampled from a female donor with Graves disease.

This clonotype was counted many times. CDR3 sequence reads: CASSVAGSATNEKLFF. CDR3 DNA sequence: TGTGCCAGCAGTGTCGCAGGCTCCGCGACTAATGAAAAACTGTTTTTT. The chain links TRBV2 to TRBJ1-4; D not certain. The CDR3 sequence is 16 residues long. Germline CDR1 is SNHLY and CDR2 is FYNNEI. The V end lost 4 bases, the J end lost 2 bases, and 14 bases lay between the germline ends.

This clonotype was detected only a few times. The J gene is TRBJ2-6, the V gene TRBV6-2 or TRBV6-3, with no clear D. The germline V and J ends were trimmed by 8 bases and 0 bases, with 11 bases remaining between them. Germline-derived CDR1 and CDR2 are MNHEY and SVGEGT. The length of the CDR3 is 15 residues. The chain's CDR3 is CASDDTSSGANVLTF. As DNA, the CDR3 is TGTGCCAGCGATGATACCTCCTCTGGGGCCAACGTCCTGACTTTC.